A single T cell receptor (beta chain) is shown here with its context. Antigen specificity is unknown. The authors ran a second PCR of roughly 6 to 12 cycles using a sample-barcoded 5' primer and a J-beta primer mix. Unique molecular identifiers of 12 random nucleotides labeled each cDNA. TCRdb itself ran the 5' RACE reads through MiXCR, one entry per CDR3 protein. The sample holds 750,000 to 850,000 distinct CDR3 sequences, 25% seen once. Trimming at V came to 5 bases and at J to 8 bases, leaving 6 bases not matched to a gene. The CDR3 is 12 residues long. The V gene's germline CDR1 is MDHEN and CDR2 SYDVKM. The data were obtained in a study of blood T cells in healthy people across ages. Overall study findings and caveats: The fall in TCR beta diversity per million T cells was roughly linear with age.

The same data also contributed to another study, on T cells of mothers and their children. From that study: The donor cohort consisted of three healthy Caucasian mothers and their six children. All RNA that had been extracted was used for cDNA synthesis at approximately 1.5 ug per 15 ul.

The clonotype comes from a boy aged 10-17 years in good health. The chain recombines TRBV28 with TRBJ2-7; TRBD1 matches at 7 bases. The sequencing input was blood. CDR3 DNA: TGTGCCAGCAGTGTACAGGGGTCTAAGCAGTACTTC. Translated: CASSVQGSKQYF.